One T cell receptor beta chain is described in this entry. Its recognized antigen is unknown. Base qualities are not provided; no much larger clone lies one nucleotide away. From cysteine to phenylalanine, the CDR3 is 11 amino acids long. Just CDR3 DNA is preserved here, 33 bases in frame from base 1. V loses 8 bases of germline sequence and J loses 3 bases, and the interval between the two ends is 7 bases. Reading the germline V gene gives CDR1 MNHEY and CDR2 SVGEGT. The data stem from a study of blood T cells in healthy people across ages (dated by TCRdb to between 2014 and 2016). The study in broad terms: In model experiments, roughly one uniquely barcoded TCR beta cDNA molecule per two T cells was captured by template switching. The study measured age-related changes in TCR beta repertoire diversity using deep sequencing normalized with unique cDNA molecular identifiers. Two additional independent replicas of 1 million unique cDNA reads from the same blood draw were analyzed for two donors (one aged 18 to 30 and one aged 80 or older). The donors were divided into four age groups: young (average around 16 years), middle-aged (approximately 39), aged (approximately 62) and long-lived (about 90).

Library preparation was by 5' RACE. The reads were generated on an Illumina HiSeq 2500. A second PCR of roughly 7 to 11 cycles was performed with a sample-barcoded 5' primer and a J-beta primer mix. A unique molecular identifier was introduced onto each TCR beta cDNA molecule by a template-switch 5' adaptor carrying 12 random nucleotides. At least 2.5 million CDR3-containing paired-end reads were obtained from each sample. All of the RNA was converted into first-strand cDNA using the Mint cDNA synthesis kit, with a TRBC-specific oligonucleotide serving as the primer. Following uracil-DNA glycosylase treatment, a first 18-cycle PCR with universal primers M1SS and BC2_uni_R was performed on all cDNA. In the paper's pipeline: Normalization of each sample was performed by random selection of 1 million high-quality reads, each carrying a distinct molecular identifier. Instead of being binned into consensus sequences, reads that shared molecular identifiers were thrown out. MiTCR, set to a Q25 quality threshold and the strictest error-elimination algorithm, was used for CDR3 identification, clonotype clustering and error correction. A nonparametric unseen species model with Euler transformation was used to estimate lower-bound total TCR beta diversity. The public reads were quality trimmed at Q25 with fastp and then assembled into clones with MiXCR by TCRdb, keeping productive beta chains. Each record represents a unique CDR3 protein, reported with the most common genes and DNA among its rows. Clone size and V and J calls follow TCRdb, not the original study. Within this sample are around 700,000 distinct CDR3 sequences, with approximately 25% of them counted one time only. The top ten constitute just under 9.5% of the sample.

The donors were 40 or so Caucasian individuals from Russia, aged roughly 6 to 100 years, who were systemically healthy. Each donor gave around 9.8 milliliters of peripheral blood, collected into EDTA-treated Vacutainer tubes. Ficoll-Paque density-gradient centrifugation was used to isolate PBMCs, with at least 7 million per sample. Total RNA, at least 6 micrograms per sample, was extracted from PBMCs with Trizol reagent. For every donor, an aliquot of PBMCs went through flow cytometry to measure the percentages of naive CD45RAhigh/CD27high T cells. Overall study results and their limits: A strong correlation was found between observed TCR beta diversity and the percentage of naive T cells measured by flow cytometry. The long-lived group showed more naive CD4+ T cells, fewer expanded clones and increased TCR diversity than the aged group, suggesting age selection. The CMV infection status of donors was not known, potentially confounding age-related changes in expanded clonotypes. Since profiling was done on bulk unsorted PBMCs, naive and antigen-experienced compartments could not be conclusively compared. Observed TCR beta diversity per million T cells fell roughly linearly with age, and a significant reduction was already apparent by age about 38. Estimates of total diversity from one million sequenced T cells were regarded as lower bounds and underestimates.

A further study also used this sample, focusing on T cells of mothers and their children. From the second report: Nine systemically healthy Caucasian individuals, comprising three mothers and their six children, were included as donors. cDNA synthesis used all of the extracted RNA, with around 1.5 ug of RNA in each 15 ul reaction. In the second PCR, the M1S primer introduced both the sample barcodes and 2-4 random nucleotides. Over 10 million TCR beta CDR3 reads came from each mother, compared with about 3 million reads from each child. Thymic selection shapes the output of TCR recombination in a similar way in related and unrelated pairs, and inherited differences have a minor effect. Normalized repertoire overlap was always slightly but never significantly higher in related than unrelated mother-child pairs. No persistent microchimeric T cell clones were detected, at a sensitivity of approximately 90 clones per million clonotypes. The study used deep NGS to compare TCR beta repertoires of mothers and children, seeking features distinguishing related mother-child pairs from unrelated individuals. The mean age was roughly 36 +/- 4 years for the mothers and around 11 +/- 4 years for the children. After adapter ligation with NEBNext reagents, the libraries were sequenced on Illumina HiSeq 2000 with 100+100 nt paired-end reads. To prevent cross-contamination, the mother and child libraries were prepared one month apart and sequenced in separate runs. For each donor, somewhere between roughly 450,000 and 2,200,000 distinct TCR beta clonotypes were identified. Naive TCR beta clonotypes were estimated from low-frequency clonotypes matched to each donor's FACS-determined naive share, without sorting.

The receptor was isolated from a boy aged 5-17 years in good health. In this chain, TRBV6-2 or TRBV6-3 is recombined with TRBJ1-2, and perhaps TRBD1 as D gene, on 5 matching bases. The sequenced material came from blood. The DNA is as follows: TGTGCCAGCGGGACTGACTATGGCTACACCTTC. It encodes CASGTDYGYTF.